These 14 T cell receptor beta chains were sequenced from one sample in a study of cytomegalovirus exposure and HLA in healthy donors. PCR involved 60 Vbeta and 13 Jbeta primers. Sequenced by immunoSEQ multiplex PCR; TCRdb stores in-frame clones only, minus some. There are roughly 120,000 clones in the sample; approximately 80% occur only once, and approximately 0.22% lies in the top ten. The material sequenced was PBMCs. The receptors shown here come from a man aged 45 to 65 in good health and CMV-seronegative.

The chain employs TRBV6-5 and TRBJ2-1; 9 bases map to TRBD1. Looked up from germline, CDR1 is MNHEY and CDR2 is SVGAGI. This CDR3 contains 15 residues. Unmatched junction bases numbered 10, after V lost 6 bases and J lost 7 bases. CDR3 coding DNA: TGTGCCAGCAGCCTTACAGGGGGCGCGAGGAATGAGCAGTTCTTC. It codes for CASSLTGGARNEQFF.

The rearrangement joins TRBV10-3 to TRBJ1-6; no firm D call. The germline V gene encodes CDR1 ENHRY and CDR2 SYGVKD. V lost 4 bases and J lost 8, with 12 bases in between. The length of the CDR3 is 14 residues. The CDR3, as DNA: TGTGCCATCAGTGTTTTGGGCGTCGATTCACCCCTCCACTTT. Translation gives CAISVLGVDSPLHF.

This chain links TRBV5-6 with TRBJ1-3, with TRBD1 matching 9 bases. CDR3 length: 18 amino acids. Unmatched junction bases numbered 7, after V lost 0 bases and J lost 0 bases. CDR1 is SGHDT and CDR2 is YYEEEE in the germline V gene. CDR3 sequence reads: CASSLVGTGLDSGNTIYF. CDR3 nucleotides: TGTGCCAGCAGCTTGGTGGGGACAGGGTTGGACTCTGGAAACACCATATATTTT.

The chain has TRBV5-1 and TRBJ2-5; no clear D gene. Germline V gene data show CDR1 as SGHRS and CDR2 as YFSETQ. The V end lost 0 bases, the J end lost 3 bases, and 12 bases lay between the germline ends. This CDR3 comprises 15 residues. The CDR3 reads CASSLALVGKETQYF. The CDR3 nucleotides read TGCGCCAGCAGCTTGGCTCTAGTCGGCAAAGAGACCCAGTACTTC.

This clone was recorded a few times. The V call is TRBV4-2, the J call TRBJ1-3; no reliable D call. CDR1 LGHNA and CDR2 YNFKEQ come from the germline V gene. This CDR3 is 16 amino acids long. The germline V and J ends were trimmed by 3 bases and 2 bases, with 14 bases remaining between them. DNA for the CDR3: TGTGCCAGCAGCCAGATCCGAGGGAGTACTGGAAACACCATATATTTT. It encodes CASSQIRGSTGNTIYF.

In nucleotides, the CDR3 is TGCGCCAGCAGCCAAGATCGGGTCTCAGGGGCCTGTGGCTACACCTTC. Its translation is CASSQDRVSGACGYTF. The gene calls are TRBV4-1 and TRBJ1-2; possible D gene TRBD1, 6 bases. Germline CDR1 is MGHRA and CDR2 is YSYEKL. This CDR3 comprises 16 residues. V dropped 0 bases and J dropped 7 bases, with 18 bases sitting between them.

The chain employs TRBV7-2 and TRBJ1-4, with TRBD1 identical over 11 bases. V trimming: 5 bases; J trimming: 12 bases; junction bases outside the gene matches: 5. CDR1 is SGHTA and CDR2 is FQGNSA in the germline V gene. The CDR3 loop spans 13 amino acids. CDR3 region: CASSAPGQGELFF. The CDR3 DNA sequence: TGTGCCAGCAGCGCCCCGGGACAGGGGGAACTGTTTTTT.

The V call is TRBV5-4, the J call TRBJ2-5, with 8 bases matching TRBD2. Germline V gene sequence: CDR1 SGHNT, CDR2 YYREEE (reference sequence). The CDR3 runs 16 residues. With 0 bases clipped from V and 5 bases from J, the junction kept 9 bases outside the gene matches. The CDR3 DNA reads as TGTGCCAGCAGCTTGGCCGGGAGGGGGGGAGGGGAGACCCAGTACTTC. Protein product: CASSLAGRGGGETQYF. The whole variable domain, filled in from reference TRBV5-4 and TRBJ2-5, reads ETGVTQSPTHLIKTRGQQVTLRCSSQSGHNTVSWYQQALGQGPQFIFQYYREEENGRGNFPPRFSGLQFPNYSSELNVNALELDDSALYLCASSLAGRGGGETQYFGPGTRLLVL.

The chain employs TRBV4-3 and TRBJ2-7; D is undetermined. Deletions cut 1 base from V and 2 bases from J, with 6 bases between. In germline, CDR1 is LGHNA, CDR2 YSLEER. The CDR3 sequence is 13 residues long. This CDR3 is CASSQGGAYEQYF. In DNA, the CDR3 is TGCGCCAGCAGCCAAGGAGGAGCCTACGAGCAGTACTTC.

The J gene is TRBJ2-7, the V gene TRBV2; possible D gene TRBD1, 5 bases. V was cut by 5 bases and J by 5 bases, with 19 bases left in between. Germline V gene lookup returns CDR1 SNHLY and CDR2 FYNNEI. The CDR3 is 15 amino acids. CDR3 amino acids: CASSFVTVSRDEQYF. CDR3 sequence (DNA): TGTGCCAGCAGTTTCGTGACAGTTTCTCGGGACGAGCAGTACTTC.

The CDR3 spells CASSPDRGEAFF. The CDR3 DNA sequence: TGTGCCAGCAGCCCAGACAGGGGGGAAGCTTTCTTT. The chain joins TRBV5-4 to TRBJ1-1, with 9 positions matching TRBD1. With 4 bases clipped from V and 8 bases from J, the junction kept 3 bases outside the gene matches. The CDR3 runs 12 residues. From germline, CDR1 is SGHNT and CDR2 YYREEE (reference sequence).

DNA of the CDR3: TGTGCCAGCAGCGTAGTTAGCGGGGGGAACACCGGGGAGCTGTTTTTT. It is translated as CASSVVSGGNTGELFF. This chain connects TRBV9 to TRBJ2-2; TRBD2 agrees at 9 bases. V lost 0 bases, J lost 1 base, and 1 base stayed unmatched. Per the germline V gene, CDR1 is SGDLS and CDR2 is YYNGEE. The CDR3 has 16 residues.

This chain uses TRBV5-6 with TRBJ2-3; 10 bases map to TRBD1. The V segment lost 7 bases and the J segment 2 bases; nucleotides outside the gene matches: 13. This CDR3 region has 17 residues. Per the germline V gene, CDR1 is SGHDT and CDR2 is YYEEEE. This CDR3 reads CASDQLPGQGYTDTQYF. The CDR3, as DNA: TGTGCCAGCGACCAATTACCGGGACAGGGGTACACAGATACGCAGTATTTT.

Comments on this clone: Distinct nucleotide sequences in the sample also encode this CDR3. V and J are TRBV19 and TRBJ1-1; D remains unclear. Germline values: CDR1 LNHDA, CDR2 SQIVND (reference sequence). V lost 5 bases and J 1 base, leaving 8 bases between the germline ends. The CDR3 covers 13 residues. CDR3 sequence reads: CASSPPGNTEAFF. The CDR3 DNA sequence: TGTGCCAGTAGTCCCCCGGGGAACACTGAAGCTTTCTTT.